This T cell receptor beta chain comes out of a study of control samples from healthy donors and cancer patients. Clones were read by immunoSEQ multiplex PCR, and TCRdb kept only the in-frame ones, dropping some. The data hold under 450,000 clones, with more than 80% observed a single time. The sequence was obtained from a man aged 35 to 55 with head and neck cancer. The sequenced material came from PBMCs.

The CDR3 loop is CASSMGGRPYNEQFF. CDR3 nucleotide sequence: TGTGCCAGTAGTATGGGCGGGAGGCCGTACAATGAGCAGTTCTTC. The chain recombines TRBV19 with TRBJ2-1; 8 nucleotides match TRBD2. Germline CDR1 is LNHDA and CDR2 is SQIVND (reference sequence). CDR3 length: 15 amino acids. After removal of 3 bases from V and 4 bases from J, the junction contained 5 bases not matched to a gene.